Below, 5 T cell receptor beta chains from the same sample are listed, as sequenced in a study of T cell changes during pregnancy in multiple sclerosis. Data came from immunoSEQ multiplex PCR; TCRdb stores just in-frame clones and leaves some out. Altogether roughly 23,000 clones are present, 86% being singletons, with the ten largest covering about 1%. This specimen was CD4+ T cells from peripheral blood mononuclear cells, taken in the first trimester of pregnancy. The origin of the receptors is a female donor in good health, enrolled as a control in a pregnancy study.

This rearrangement joins TRBV5-6 to TRBJ2-5; 13 bases map to TRBD2. CDR3 size: 16 residues. Trimming at V came to 0 bases and at J to 5 bases, leaving 4 bases not matched to a gene. CDR1 is SGHDT, CDR2 YYEEEE, per germline. The CDR3 DNA reads as TGTGCCAGCAGCTTGGAACTAGCGGGGGGGCCGGAGACCCAGTACTTC. This codes for CASSLELAGGPETQYF. Full variable domain (remainder filled in from reference TRBV5-6 and TRBJ2-5): DAGVTQSPTHLIKTRGQQVTLRCSPKSGHDTVSWYQQALGQGPQFIFQYYEEEERQRGNFPDRFSGHQFPNYSSELNVNALLLGDSALYLCASSLELAGGPETQYFGPGTRLLVL.

The chain carries TRBV6-5 and TRBJ2-1; 13 nucleotides match TRBD2. This CDR3 has 15 residues. Unmatched junction bases numbered 1, after V lost 5 bases and J lost 3 bases. Germline CDR1 reads MNHEY; CDR2 reads SVGAGI. The CDR3: CASSGTSGIYNEQFF. The DNA for the CDR3 is TGTGCCAGCAGTGGGACTAGCGGGATCTACAATGAGCAGTTCTTC.

This sequence joins TRBV5-6 and TRBJ1-2; TRBD1 might be the D (6 bases). Germline V lookup: CDR1 SGHDT, CDR2 YYEEEE. CDR3 length: 16 amino acids. V was trimmed by 4 bases and J by 4 bases, leaving 20 bases between them. This CDR3 reads CASSLGGAVFFYGYTF. The CDR3 coding sequence is TGTGCCAGCAGCCTAGGGGGGGCAGTCTTTTTCTATGGCTACACCTTC.

The rearrangement uses TRBV19 and TRBJ2-3; D is uncertain. Germline CDR1 LNHDA, CDR2 SQIVND (reference sequence). Between the trimmed V and J ends, which lost 8 bases and 6 bases, there was a span of 18 bases. The CDR3 runs 14 residues. CDR3 DNA sequence: TGTGCCAGTGCCGCCTTAGGAGCGAGCGATACGCAGTATTTT. Translated, it gives CASAALGASDTQYF.

This sequence joins TRBV5-4 and TRBJ2-3, with TRBD1 identical over 9 bases. Germline CDR1 reads SGHNT; CDR2 reads YYREEE (reference sequence). After removal of 2 bases from V and 11 bases from J, the junction contained 9 bases not matched to a gene. This CDR3 is built from 14 residues. In DNA form, the CDR3 reads TGTGCCAGCAGCTTTACAGGGGGCCGACGAGGGCAGTATTTT. It codes for CASSFTGGRRGQYF.